Reported below is one TCR beta chain. This sample is part of a study of blood T cells in healthy people across ages. Alongside a J-beta primer mix, a sample-barcoded 5' primer served in a second PCR lasting roughly 6 to 11 cycles. TCRdb fed the 5' RACE reads into MiXCR, producing one record per CDR3 protein. The sample carries over 700,000 distinct CDR3 sequences, less than 70% recorded once. The CDR3 runs 21 residues. CDR1 is DFQATT and CDR2 is SNEGSKA in the germline V gene (reference sequence). The V gene end was trimmed by 0 bases and the J gene end by 1 base; junction bases not matched to a gene: 20.

The source is a man at least 80 years old in good health. Material for sequencing was blood. V and J are TRBV20-1 and TRBJ2-4; 8 nucleotides line up with TRBD2. The CDR3 DNA reads as TGCAGTGCTAGAGATTTACTTCATGGTAGCGGGGCTGGGAGGGCCAAAAACATTCAGTACTTC. The encoded protein is CSARDLLHGSGAGRAKNIQYF.